The TCR beta chain described here comes from a study of tissue T cells after allogeneic stem cell transplantation. In the study overall: Several unmodified and three CD34-selected T-cell-depleted grafts went to graft-versus-host disease patients. All graft-versus-host disease patients had gastrointestinal involvement and received several lines of directed therapy.

The junction had 4 bases not matched to a gene; V was cut back by 1 base and J by 7 bases. This CDR3 spans 13 amino acids. Germline CDR1 reads GTSNPN; CDR2 reads SVGIG (reference sequence). The study's findings and limits: Only a limited share of tissue TCRs appeared in blood or spleen.

About this clone: No antigen is known for it.

The repertoire was sequenced with immunoSEQ multiplex PCR; TCRdb's copy has only in-frame clones and lacks some. Of approximately 45,000 clones in the sample, around nine tenths were seen once. This material consisted of blood, taken before transplantation. The rearrangement joins TRBV30 to TRBJ1-5; 7 nucleotides align to TRBD1. The clonotype was recovered from a woman between 35 and 70 years old who later had graft-versus-host disease after an allogeneic stem cell transplant. The CDR3 region has the DNA TGTGCCTGGAGTGATGACAGGGAACAGCCCCAGCATTTT. This sequence encodes CAWSDDREQPQHF.